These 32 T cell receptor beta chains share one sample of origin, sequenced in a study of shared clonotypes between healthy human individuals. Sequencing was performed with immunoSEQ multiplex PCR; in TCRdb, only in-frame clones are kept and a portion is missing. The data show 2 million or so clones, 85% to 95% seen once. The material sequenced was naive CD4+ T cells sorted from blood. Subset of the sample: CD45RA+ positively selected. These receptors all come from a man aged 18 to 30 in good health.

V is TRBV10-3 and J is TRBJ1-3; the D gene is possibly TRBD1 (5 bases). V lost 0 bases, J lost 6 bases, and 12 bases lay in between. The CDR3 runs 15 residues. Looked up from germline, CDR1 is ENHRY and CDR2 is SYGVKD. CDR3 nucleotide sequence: TGTGCCATCAGTGAGTCGAGGCAGGGACTAAACACCATATATTTT. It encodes CAISESRQGLNTIYF.

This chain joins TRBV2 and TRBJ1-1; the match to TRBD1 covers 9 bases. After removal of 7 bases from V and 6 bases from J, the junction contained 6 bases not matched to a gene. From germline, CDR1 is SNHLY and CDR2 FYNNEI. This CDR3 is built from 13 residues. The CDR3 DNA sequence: TGTGCCAGCATTGGACAGGGGATCTCTGAAGCTTTCTTT. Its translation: CASIGQGISEAFF.

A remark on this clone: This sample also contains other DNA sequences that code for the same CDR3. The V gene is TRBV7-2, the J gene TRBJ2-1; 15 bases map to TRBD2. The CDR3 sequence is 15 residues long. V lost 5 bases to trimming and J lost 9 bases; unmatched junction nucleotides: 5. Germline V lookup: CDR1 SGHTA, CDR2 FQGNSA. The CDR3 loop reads CASSLRTSGRGEQFF. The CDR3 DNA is TGTGCCAGCAGCCTACGGACTAGCGGGAGGGGTGAGCAGTTCTTC.

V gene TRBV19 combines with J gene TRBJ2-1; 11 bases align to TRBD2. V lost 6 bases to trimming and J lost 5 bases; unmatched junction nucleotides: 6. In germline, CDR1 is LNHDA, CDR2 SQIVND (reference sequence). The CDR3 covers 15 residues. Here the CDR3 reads CASRPRLAGNNEQFF. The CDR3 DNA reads TGTGCCAGTAGACCCCGACTAGCGGGAAACAATGAGCAGTTCTTC.

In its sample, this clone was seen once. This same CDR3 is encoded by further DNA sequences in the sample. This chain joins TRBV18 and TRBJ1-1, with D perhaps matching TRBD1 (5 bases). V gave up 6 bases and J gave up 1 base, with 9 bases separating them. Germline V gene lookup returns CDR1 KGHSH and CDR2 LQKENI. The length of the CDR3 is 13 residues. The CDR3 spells CASSPGQNTEAFF. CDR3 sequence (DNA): TGTGCCAGCTCCCCGGGGCAGAACACTGAAGCTTTCTTT.

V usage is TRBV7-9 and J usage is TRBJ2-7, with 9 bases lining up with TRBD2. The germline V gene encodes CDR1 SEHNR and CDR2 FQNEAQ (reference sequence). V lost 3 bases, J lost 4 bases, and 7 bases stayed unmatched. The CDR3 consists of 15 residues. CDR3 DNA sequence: TGTGCCAGCAGCTTCGGCTCTAGCGGGGATTACGAGCAGTACTTC. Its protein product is CASSFGSSGDYEQYF.

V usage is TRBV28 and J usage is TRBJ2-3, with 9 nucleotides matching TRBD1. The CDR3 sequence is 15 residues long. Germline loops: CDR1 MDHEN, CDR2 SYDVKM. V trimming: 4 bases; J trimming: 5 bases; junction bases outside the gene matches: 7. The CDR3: CASSSPGQGKDTQYF. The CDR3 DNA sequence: TGTGCCAGCAGTTCTCCAGGACAGGGGAAAGATACGCAGTATTTT.

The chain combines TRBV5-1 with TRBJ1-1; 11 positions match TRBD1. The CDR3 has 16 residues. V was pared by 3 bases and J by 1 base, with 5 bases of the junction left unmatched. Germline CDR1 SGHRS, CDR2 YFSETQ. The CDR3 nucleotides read TGCGCCAGCAGCTCGGTGGACAGGGGGCAGAACACTGAAGCTTTCTTT. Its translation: CASSSVDRGQNTEAFF.

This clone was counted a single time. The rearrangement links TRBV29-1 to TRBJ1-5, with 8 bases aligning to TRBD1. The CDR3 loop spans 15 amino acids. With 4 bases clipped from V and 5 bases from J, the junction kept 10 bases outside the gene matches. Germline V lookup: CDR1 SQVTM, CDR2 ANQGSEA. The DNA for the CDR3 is TGCAGCGTTGGCAGCGGACAGGGTATGGATCAGCCCCAGCATTTT. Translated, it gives CSVGSGQGMDQPQHF.

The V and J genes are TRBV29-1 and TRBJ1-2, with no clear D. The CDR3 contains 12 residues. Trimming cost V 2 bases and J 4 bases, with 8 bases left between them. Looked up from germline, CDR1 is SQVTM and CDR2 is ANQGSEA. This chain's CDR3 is CSVERTSYGYTF. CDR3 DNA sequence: TGCAGCGTTGAACGGACCTCCTATGGCTACACCTTC.

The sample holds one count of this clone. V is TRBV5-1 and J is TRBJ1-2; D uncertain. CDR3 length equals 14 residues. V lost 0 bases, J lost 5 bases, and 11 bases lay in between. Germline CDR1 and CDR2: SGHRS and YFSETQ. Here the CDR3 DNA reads TGCGCCAGCAGCTTGGAACCGGACGTTTATGGCTACACCTTC. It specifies CASSLEPDVYGYTF.

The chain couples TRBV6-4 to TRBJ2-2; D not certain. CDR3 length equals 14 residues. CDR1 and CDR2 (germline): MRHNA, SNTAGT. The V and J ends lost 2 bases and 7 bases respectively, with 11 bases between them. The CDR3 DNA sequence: TGTGCCAGCAGTGACATGGGATATGGCGGGGAGCTGTTTTTT. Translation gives CASSDMGYGGELFF.

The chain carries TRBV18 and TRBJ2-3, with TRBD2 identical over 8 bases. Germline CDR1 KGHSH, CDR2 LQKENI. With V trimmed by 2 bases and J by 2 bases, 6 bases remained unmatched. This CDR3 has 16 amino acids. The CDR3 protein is CASSPYAGGLTDTQYF. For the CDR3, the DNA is TGTGCCAGCTCACCATACGCGGGGGGACTCACAGATACGCAGTATTTT.

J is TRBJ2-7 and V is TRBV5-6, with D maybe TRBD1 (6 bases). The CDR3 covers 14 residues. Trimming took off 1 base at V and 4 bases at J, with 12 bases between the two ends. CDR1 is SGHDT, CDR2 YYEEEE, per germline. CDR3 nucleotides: TGTGCCAGCAGCTTGCTCGGACAGTCTTACGAGCAGTACTTC. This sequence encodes CASSLLGQSYEQYF.

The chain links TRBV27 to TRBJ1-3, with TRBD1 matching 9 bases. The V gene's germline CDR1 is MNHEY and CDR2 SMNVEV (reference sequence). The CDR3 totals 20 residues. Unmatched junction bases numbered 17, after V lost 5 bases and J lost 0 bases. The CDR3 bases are TGTGCCAGCAGTCCCGCCCCGGGACAGGGTTTCCCGTACTCTGGAAACACCATATATTTT. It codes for CASSPAPGQGFPYSGNTIYF.

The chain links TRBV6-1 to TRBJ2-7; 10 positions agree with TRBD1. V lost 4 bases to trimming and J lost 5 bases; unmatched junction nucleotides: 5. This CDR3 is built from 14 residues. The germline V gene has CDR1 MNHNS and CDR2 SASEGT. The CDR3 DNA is TGTGCCAGCAGTGCGTGGGACAGGGGCGACGAGCAGTACTTC. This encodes CASSAWDRGDEQYF.

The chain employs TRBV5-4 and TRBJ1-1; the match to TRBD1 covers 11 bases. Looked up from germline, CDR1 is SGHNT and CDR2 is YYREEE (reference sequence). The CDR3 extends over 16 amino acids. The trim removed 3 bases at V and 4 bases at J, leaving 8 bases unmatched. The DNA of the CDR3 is TGTGCCAGCAGCTCGGCTTTTGGGACAGGGGGCACTGAAGCTTTCTTT. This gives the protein CASSSAFGTGGTEAFF.

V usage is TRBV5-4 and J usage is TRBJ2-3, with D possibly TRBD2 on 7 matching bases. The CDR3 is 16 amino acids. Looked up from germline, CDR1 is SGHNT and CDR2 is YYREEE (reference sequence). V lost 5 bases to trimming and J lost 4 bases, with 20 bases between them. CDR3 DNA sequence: TGTGCCAGCAGATCTTACAGGGAGGGGGGCCCAGATACGCAGTATTTT. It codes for CASRSYREGGPDTQYF.

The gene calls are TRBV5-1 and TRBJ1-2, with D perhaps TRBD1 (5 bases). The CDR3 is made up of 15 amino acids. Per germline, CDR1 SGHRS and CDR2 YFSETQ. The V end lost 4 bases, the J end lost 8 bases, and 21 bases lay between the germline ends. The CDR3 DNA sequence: TGCGCCAGCAGCCCGGGGACGTCGGCCCCAGCGGGCTACACCTTC. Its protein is CASSPGTSAPAGYTF.

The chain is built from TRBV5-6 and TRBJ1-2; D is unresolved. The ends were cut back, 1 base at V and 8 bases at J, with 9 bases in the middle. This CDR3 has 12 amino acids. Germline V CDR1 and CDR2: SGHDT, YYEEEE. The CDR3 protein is CASSLTVGGYTF. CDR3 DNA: TGTGCCAGCAGCTTGACAGTCGGAGGCTACACCTTC.

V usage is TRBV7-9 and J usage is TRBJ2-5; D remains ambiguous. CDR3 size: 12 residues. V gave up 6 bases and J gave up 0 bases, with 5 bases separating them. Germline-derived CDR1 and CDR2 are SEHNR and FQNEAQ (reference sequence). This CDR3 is CASRVDQETQYF. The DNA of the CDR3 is TGTGCCAGCAGAGTAGACCAAGAGACCCAGTACTTC.

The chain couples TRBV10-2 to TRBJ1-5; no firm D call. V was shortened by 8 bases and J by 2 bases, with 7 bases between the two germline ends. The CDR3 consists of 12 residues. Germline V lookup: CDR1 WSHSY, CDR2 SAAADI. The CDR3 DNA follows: TGCGCCAGCCAGGCGGGCAATCAGCCCCAGCATTTT. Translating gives CASQAGNQPQHF.

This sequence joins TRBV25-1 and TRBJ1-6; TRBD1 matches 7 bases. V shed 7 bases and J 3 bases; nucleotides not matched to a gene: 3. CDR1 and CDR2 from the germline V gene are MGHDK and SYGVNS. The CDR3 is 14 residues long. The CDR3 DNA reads TGTGCCAGCAAGGCAGGGGGCTATAATTCACCCCTCCACTTT. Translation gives CASKAGGYNSPLHF. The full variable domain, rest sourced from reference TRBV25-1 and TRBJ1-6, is EADIYQTPRYLVIGTGKKITLECSQTMGHDKMYWYQQDPGMELHLIHYSYGVNSTEKGDLSSESTVSRIRTEHFPLTLESARPSHTSQYLCASKAGGYNSPLHFGNGTRLTVT.

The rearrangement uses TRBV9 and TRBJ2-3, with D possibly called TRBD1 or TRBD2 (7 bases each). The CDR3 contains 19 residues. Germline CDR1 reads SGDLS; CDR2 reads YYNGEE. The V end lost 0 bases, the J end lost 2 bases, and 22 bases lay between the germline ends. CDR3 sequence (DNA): TGTGCCAGCAGCGTAGCAGGTCAGGGGGAGGGACTGACCACAGATACGCAGTATTTT. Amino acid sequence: CASSVAGQGEGLTTDTQYF.

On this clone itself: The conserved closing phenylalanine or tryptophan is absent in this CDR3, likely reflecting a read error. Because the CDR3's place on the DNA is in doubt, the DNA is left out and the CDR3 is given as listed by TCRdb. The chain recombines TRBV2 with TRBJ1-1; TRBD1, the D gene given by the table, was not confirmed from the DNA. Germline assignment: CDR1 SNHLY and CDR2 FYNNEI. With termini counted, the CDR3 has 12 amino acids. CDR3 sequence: CASSDSTVVTLR.

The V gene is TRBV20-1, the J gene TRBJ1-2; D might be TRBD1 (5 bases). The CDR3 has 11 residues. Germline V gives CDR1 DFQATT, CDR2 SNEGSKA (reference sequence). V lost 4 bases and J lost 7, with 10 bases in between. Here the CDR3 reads CSATGGSGYTF. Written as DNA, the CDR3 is TGCAGTGCTACCGGGGGGTCTGGCTACACCTTC.

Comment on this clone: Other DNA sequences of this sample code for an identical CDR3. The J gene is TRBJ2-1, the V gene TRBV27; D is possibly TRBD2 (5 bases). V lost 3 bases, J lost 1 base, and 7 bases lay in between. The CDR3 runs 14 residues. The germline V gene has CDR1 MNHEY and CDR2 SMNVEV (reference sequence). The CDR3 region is CASSFRGSYNEQFF. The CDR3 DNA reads TGTGCCAGCAGTTTCCGGGGATCCTACAATGAGCAGTTCTTC.

CDR3 nucleotide sequence: TGTGCCAGCAGAAGGACAGGCGGGGAGACCCAGTACTTC. Translating gives CASRRTGGETQYF. The V and J genes are TRBV11-2 and TRBJ2-5, with 7 bases lining up with TRBD1. V lost 6 bases and J lost 5; bases outside the gene matches: 6. CDR3 size: 13 residues. In germline, CDR1 is SGHAT, CDR2 FQNNGV.

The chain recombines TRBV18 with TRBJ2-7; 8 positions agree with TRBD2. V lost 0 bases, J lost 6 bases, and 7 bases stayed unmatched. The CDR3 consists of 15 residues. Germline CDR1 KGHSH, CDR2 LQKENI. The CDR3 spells CASSPPASGRSEQYF. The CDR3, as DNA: TGTGCCAGCTCACCACCGGCTAGCGGGCGAAGCGAGCAGTACTTC. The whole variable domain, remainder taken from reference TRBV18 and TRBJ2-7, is NAGVMQNPRHLVRRRGQEARLRCSPMKGHSHVYWYRQLPEEGLKFMVYLQKENIIDESGMPKERFSAEFPKEGPSILRIQQVVRGDSAAYFCASSPPASGRSEQYFGPGTRLTVT.

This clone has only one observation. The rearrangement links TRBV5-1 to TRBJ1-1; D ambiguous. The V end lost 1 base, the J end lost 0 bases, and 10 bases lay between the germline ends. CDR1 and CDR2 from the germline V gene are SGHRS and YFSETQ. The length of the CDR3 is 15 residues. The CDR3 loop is CASSLYSAMNTEAFF. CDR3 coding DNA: TGCGCCAGCAGCTTGTACAGCGCCATGAACACTGAAGCTTTCTTT.

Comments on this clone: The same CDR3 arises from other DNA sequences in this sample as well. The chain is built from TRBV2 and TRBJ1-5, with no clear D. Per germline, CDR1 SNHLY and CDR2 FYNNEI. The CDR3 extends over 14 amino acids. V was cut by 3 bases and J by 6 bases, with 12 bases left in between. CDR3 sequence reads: CASSEDWVGQPQHF. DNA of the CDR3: TGTGCCAGCAGTGAGGATTGGGTAGGTCAGCCCCAGCATTTT.

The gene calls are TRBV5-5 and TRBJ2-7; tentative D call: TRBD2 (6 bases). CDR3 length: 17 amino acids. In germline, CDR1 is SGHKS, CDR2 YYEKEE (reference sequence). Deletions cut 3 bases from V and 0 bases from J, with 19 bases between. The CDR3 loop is CASSWGPGGASSYEQYF. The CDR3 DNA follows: TGTGCCAGCAGCTGGGGACCGGGCGGGGCCAGCTCCTACGAGCAGTACTTC.